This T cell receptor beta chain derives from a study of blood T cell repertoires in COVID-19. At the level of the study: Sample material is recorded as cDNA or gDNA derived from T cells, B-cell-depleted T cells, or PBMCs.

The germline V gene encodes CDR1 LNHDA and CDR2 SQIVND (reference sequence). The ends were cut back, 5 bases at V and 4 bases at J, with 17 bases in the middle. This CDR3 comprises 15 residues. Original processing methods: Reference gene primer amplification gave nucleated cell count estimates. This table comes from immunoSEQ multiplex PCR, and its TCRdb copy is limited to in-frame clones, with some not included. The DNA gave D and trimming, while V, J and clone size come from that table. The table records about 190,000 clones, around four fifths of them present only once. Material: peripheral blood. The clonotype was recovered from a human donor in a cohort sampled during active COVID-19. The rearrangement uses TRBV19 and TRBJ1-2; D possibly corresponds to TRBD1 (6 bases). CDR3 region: CASSPPDRPLYGYTF. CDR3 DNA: TGTGCCAGTAGTCCGCCGGACAGACCTCTCTATGGCTACACCTTC.